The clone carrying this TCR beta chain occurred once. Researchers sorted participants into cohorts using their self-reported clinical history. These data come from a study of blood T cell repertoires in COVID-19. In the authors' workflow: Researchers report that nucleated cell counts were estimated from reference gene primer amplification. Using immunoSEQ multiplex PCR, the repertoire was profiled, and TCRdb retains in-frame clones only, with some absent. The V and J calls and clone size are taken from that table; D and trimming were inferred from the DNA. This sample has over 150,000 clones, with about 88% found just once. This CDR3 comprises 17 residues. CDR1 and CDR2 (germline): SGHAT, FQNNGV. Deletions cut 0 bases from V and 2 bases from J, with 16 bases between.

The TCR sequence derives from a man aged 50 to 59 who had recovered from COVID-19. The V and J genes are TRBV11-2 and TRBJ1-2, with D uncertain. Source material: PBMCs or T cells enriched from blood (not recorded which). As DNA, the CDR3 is TGTGCCAGCAGCTTAGATTACGGGGTTACAGAGAACTATGGCTACACCTTC. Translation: CASSLDYGVTENYGYTF.